Described below is a single TCR beta chain sequence and its context. Its antigen is currently unknown. The data derive from a study of cytomegalovirus exposure and HLA in healthy donors. The PCR contained 60 Vbeta and 13 Jbeta primers. Profiling relied on immunoSEQ multiplex PCR, and the TCRdb table lists in-frame clones only, not all of them. The sample has roughly 220,000 clones, about four fifths seen once; the top ten hold 2.9%. Donors consisted of healthy bone marrow donors. This CDR3 spans 11 amino acids. V was shortened by 4 bases and J by 8 bases, with 6 bases between the two germline ends. The germline V gene encodes CDR1 KGHSH and CDR2 LQKENI. Notes on the study in general: For presence/absence analyses, sequencing depth was assumed to be roughly uniform across donors. Common viral pathogens seemed to be connected with several of the most significant clusters, according to a later analysis. Prior analysis indicated that the majority of TCR beta V segments exhibited productivity approximately 90% or approximately 30% of the time.

The specimen was PBMCs. This chain uses TRBV18 with TRBJ2-1; TRBD2 is a possible D gene (5 bases). The source of this sequence is a man in his thirties or forties in good health and CMV-seronegative. The CDR3 reads CASSQEDEQFF. The CDR3 DNA reads as TGTGCCAGCTCACAGGAGGATGAGCAGTTCTTC.